This passage covers 24 T cell receptor beta chains from one sample sequenced in a study of cytomegalovirus exposure and HLA in healthy donors. Generated by immunoSEQ multiplex PCR, the TCRdb table keeps only in-frame clones and is missing some. The table has 130,000 or so clones, roughly 86% seen once. Material for sequencing was PBMCs. The source is a man under 40 in good health and CMV-seronegative.

The chain couples TRBV27 to TRBJ2-5; maybe TRBD2 (6 bases). Germline V lookup: CDR1 MNHEY, CDR2 SMNVEV (reference sequence). V was clipped by 2 bases and J by 7 bases, with 17 bases between them. The CDR3 spans 15 residues. CDR3 loop: CASSLQSGGVGTQYF. In DNA form, the CDR3 reads TGTGCCAGCAGTTTACAATCAGGAGGGGTCGGGACCCAGTACTTC.

The rearrangement joins TRBV5-4 to TRBJ2-5; tentative D call: TRBD2 (5 bases). Germline V lookup: CDR1 SGHNT, CDR2 YYREEE (reference sequence). V lost 2 bases and J 2 bases, leaving 10 bases between the germline ends. The CDR3 has 14 amino acids. The CDR3 region has the DNA TGTGCCAGCAGCTTCCCGGGGATGCAAGAGACCCAGTACTTC. Its translation is CASSFPGMQETQYF. The whole variable domain, remainder taken from reference TRBV5-4 and TRBJ2-5, is ETGVTQSPTHLIKTRGQQVTLRCSSQSGHNTVSWYQQALGQGPQFIFQYYREEENGRGNFPPRFSGLQFPNYSSELNVNALELDDSALYLCASSFPGMQETQYFGPGTRLLVL.

The chain joins TRBV2 to TRBJ1-6, with D perhaps matching TRBD1 (6 bases). The CDR3 contains 14 residues. V shed 7 bases and J shed 6 bases, with 13 bases lying between them. In germline, CDR1 is SNHLY, CDR2 FYNNEI. The CDR3 is CASTPQGINSPLHF. For the CDR3, the DNA is TGTGCCAGCACCCCACAGGGTATTAATTCACCCCTCCACTTT. Complete variable domain (other parts from reference TRBV2 and TRBJ1-6): EPEVTQTPSHQVTQMGQEVILRCVPISNHLYFYWYRQILGQKVEFLVSFYNNEISEKSEIFDDQFSVERPDGSNFTLKIRSTKLEDSAMYFCASTPQGINSPLHFGNGTRLTVT.

This chain's CDR3 is CASSLAGDQPQHF. DNA of the CDR3: TGCGCCAGCAGCTTGGCAGGGGATCAGCCCCAGCATTTT. J is TRBJ1-5 and V is TRBV5-1; D is perhaps TRBD1 (6 bases). Germline assignment: CDR1 SGHRS and CDR2 YFSETQ. V was pared by 0 bases and J by 5 bases, with 6 bases between. This CDR3 contains 13 residues.

The sample holds a few counts of this clone. The V gene is TRBV28, the J gene TRBJ2-7; 10 bases line up with TRBD1. J gave up 6 bases and V 6 bases, and 2 bases lay outside the gene matches. Germline values: CDR1 MDHEN, CDR2 SYDVKM. This CDR3 comprises 12 residues. The CDR3 DNA sequence: TGTGCCAGCAGGGACAGGGGGAGCGAGCAGTACTTC. Translation gives CASRDRGSEQYF.

The rearrangement uses TRBV2 and TRBJ1-2, with 9 bases matching TRBD1. The V gene's germline CDR1 is SNHLY and CDR2 FYNNEI. With V trimmed by 11 bases and J by 8 bases, 15 bases remained unmatched. The CDR3 runs 14 residues. CDR3 in amino acids: CAEGDRDPKKGYTF. The DNA of the CDR3 is TGTGCCGAGGGGGACAGGGACCCTAAGAAAGGCTACACCTTC.

The chain joins TRBV11-3 to TRBJ1-3, with D unresolved. Germline V gene sequence: CDR1 SGHNT, CDR2 YENEEA. The CDR3 covers 14 residues. The germline V and J ends were trimmed by 5 bases and 0 bases, with 8 bases remaining between them. The CDR3: CASSPSNSGNTIYF. Here the CDR3 DNA reads TGTGCCAGCAGCCCATCAAACTCTGGAAACACCATATATTTT.

The gene calls are TRBV18 and TRBJ1-4, with D perhaps matching TRBD1 (6 bases). From germline, CDR1 is KGHSH and CDR2 LQKENI. CDR3 size: 15 residues. V dropped 4 bases and J dropped 4 bases, with 13 bases sitting between them. CDR3 region: CASSQRTDNNEKLFF. CDR3 sequence (DNA): TGTGCCAGCTCACAACGGACAGACAATAATGAAAAACTGTTTTTT.

The chain uses TRBV6-4 and TRBJ2-3; TRBD2 agrees at 9 bases. V lost 5 bases, J lost 5 bases, and 5 bases stayed unmatched. The germline gives CDR1 MRHNA, CDR2 SNTAGT. This CDR3 is built from 14 residues. The CDR3 DNA reads as TGTGCCAGCAGTTCCCAGCGGGGGGAAGATACGCAGTATTTT. This gives the protein CASSSQRGEDTQYF.

The chain recombines TRBV19 with TRBJ1-2; TRBD1 agrees at 9 bases. CDR1 LNHDA and CDR2 SQIVND come from the germline V gene (reference sequence). There are 13 residues in the CDR3. The V segment lost 5 bases and the J segment 6 bases; nucleotides outside the gene matches: 4. For the CDR3, the DNA is TGTGCCAGTAGTCCCCGGACAGGGGATGGCTACACCTTC. This gives the protein CASSPRTGDGYTF.

J is TRBJ1-2 and V is TRBV4-3; 8 bases are shared with TRBD1. This CDR3 is 16 amino acids long. The germline gives CDR1 LGHNA, CDR2 YSLEER. J was trimmed by 4 bases and V by 0 bases; bases with no gene match: 7. The CDR3 coding sequence is TGCGCCAGCAGCCAAGACCGAGGACAGGGCAGCTATGGCTACACCTTC. It specifies CASSQDRGQGSYGYTF.

This chain connects TRBV5-1 to TRBJ1-2; D unclear. V lost 7 bases and J lost 1, with 14 bases in between. Germline-derived CDR1 and CDR2 are SGHRS and YFSETQ. This CDR3 comprises 14 residues. The CDR3 coding sequence is TGCGCCAGCGGTCGGGAAACGAGTAACTATGGCTACACCTTC. Translated, it gives CASGRETSNYGYTF. The whole variable domain, remainder taken from reference TRBV5-1 and TRBJ1-2, is KAGVTQTPRYLIKTRGQQVTLSCSPISGHRSVSWYQQTPGQGLQFLFEYFSETQRNKGNFPGRFSGRQFSNSRSEMNVSTLELGDSALYLCASGRETSNYGYTFGSGTRLTVV.

The V call is TRBV28, the J call TRBJ2-5; 8 positions match TRBD1. The V and J ends lost 3 bases and 4 bases, in that order; junction bases with no gene match: 4. Germline-derived CDR1 and CDR2 are MDHEN and SYDVKM. There are 14 residues in the CDR3. The CDR3 spells CASSLQGAGETQYF. The DNA of the CDR3 is TGTGCCAGCAGTTTGCAGGGGGCAGGAGAGACCCAGTACTTC.

This clone was counted a few times. The V call is TRBV9, the J call TRBJ1-5, with D possibly being TRBD1 (5 bases). The ends were cut back, 0 bases at V and 4 bases at J, with 11 bases in the middle. Germline-derived CDR1 and CDR2 are SGDLS and YYNGEE. CDR3 length equals 15 residues. DNA of the CDR3: TGTGCCAGCAGCGTAGAGTGGGACTGTAATCAGCCCCAGCATTTT. Translating gives CASSVEWDCNQPQHF.

The gene calls are TRBV4-1 and TRBJ2-6; 11 bases fit TRBD1. Germline V CDR1 and CDR2: MGHRA, YSYEKL. This CDR3 region has 20 residues. V shed 0 bases, J shed 0 bases, and the junction held 7 bases outside the gene matches. The CDR3 DNA follows: TGCGCCAGCAGCCAAGAGCCTTTCGGGACAGGGGGCTCTGGGGCCAACGTCCTGACTTTC. It is translated as CASSQEPFGTGGSGANVLTF.

Details on this clone: The DNA is omitted, as the CDR3 cannot be located on it reliably, and the CDR3 follows TCRdb's listing. The chain carries TRBV5-5 and TRBJ1-5. Germline loops: CDR1 SGHKS, CDR2 YYEKEE (reference sequence). The CDR3 region is 17 residues in length, termini included. Here the CDR3 reads CASSFGPGVIPNQPQHF.

This chain connects TRBV27 to TRBJ2-3, with 9 nucleotides matching TRBD2. The CDR3 has 18 residues. The V gene end was trimmed by 6 bases and the J gene end by 3 bases; junction bases not matched to a gene: 16. Germline values: CDR1 MNHEY, CDR2 SMNVEV (reference sequence). CDR3 residues: CASSAGPPSSGVTDTQYF. The CDR3 coding sequence is TGTGCCAGCAGCGCAGGACCCCCCTCTAGCGGGGTGACAGATACGCAGTATTTT.

The chain recombines TRBV29-1 with TRBJ1-2, with 8 nucleotides matching TRBD1. The CDR3 consists of 14 residues. Germline V lookup: CDR1 SQVTM, CDR2 ANQGSEA. V shed 1 base, J shed 6 bases, and the junction held 7 bases outside the gene matches. CDR3 DNA: TGCAGCGTTGAAGTGGGAGGCAGGGGGCATGGCTACACCTTC. Translating gives CSVEVGGRGHGYTF.

This chain uses TRBV10-2 with TRBJ2-7, with D maybe TRBD1 (6 bases). Trimming cost V 5 bases and J 2 bases, with 10 bases left between them. Germline CDR1 WSHSY, CDR2 SAAADI. The CDR3 spans 13 residues. The CDR3 is CASSSGQPYEQYF. The CDR3 nucleotides are TGCGCCAGCAGTTCCGGACAGCCCTACGAGCAGTACTTC.

This rearrangement joins TRBV4-2 to TRBJ1-4, with TRBD1 identical over 8 bases. This CDR3 has 15 residues. V lost 5 bases to trimming and J lost 7 bases; unmatched junction nucleotides: 9. The germline V gene encodes CDR1 LGHNA and CDR2 YNFKEQ. Here the CDR3 DNA reads TGTGCCAGCAGCACACGACAGGGGATCTCTGAAAAACTGTTTTTT. Translating it yields CASSTRQGISEKLFF.

The chain uses TRBV19 and TRBJ1-2; no clear D. This CDR3 contains 14 residues. Germline V lookup: CDR1 LNHDA, CDR2 SQIVND (reference sequence). V gave up 7 bases and J gave up 4 bases, with 16 bases separating them. For the CDR3, the DNA is TGTGCCAGTACGAATGGACTCGGCCGCTATGGCTACACCTTC. Amino acid sequence: CASTNGLGRYGYTF. Full variable domain (remainder filled in from reference TRBV19 and TRBJ1-2): DGGITQSPKYLFRKEGQNVTLSCEQNLNHDAMYWYRQDPGQGLRLIYYSQIVNDFQKGDIAEGYSVSREKKESFPLTVTSAQKNPTAFYLCASTNGLGRYGYTFGSGTRLTVV.

The genes are TRBV11-2 and TRBJ1-2; 8 nucleotides line up with TRBD1. The ends lost 5 bases at V and 6 bases at J; junction bases unmatched: 5. In germline, CDR1 is SGHAT, CDR2 FQNNGV. CDR3 length: 13 residues. The DNA for the CDR3 is TGTGCCAGCAGCCCGAGGACAGGGAATGGCTACACCTTC. Its protein is CASSPRTGNGYTF.

The rearrangement uses TRBV28 and TRBJ1-6; D not certain. The ends were cut back, 8 bases at V and 15 bases at J, with 14 bases in the middle. This CDR3 is 11 amino acids long. Germline values: CDR1 MDHEN, CDR2 SYDVKM. CDR3 loop: CASQSSMRLHF. DNA of the CDR3: TGTGCCAGCCAATCCTCAATGCGCCTCCACTTT.

The rearrangement links TRBV7-3 to TRBJ1-1; D is unclear. In germline, CDR1 is SGHTA, CDR2 FQGTGA. V lost 4 bases and J lost 0, with 6 bases in between. CDR3 length equals 13 residues. In DNA form, the CDR3 reads TGTGCCAGCAGCTCCCAGATGAACACTGAAGCTTTCTTT. Translating gives CASSSQMNTEAFF.